This T cell receptor beta chain was sequenced during a study of breast tumors, draining lymph nodes, adjacent tissues. Breast cancer patients provided tissue from their axillary draining lymph nodes. TCRdb analysed the multiplex PCR reads with MiXCR anew, one entry per CDR3 protein. The sample records some 100,000 distinct CDR3 sequences, around 20% being singletons. Many counts were recorded for this clonotype. V lost 3 bases, J lost 3 bases, and 12 bases lay in between. CDR3 length: 14 residues. Germline CDR1 LNHDA, CDR2 SQIVND (reference sequence). The sample was axillary lymph node tissue. This TCR came from a female donor with breast cancer. Some clones in this sample may be carry-over from other donors' samples. The chain links TRBV19 to TRBJ2-7; D unresolved. The CDR3 DNA reads as TGTGCCAGTAGTATTGGAGCAAACTACTACGAGCAGTACTTC. Its translation: CASSIGANYYEQYF. The whole variable domain, filled in from reference TRBV19 and TRBJ2-7, reads DGGITQSPKYLFRKEGQNVTLSCEQNLNHDAMYWYRQDPGQGLRLIYYSQIVNDFQKGDIAEGYSVSREKKESFPLTVTSAQKNPTAFYLCASSIGANYYEQYFGPGTRLTVT.